These 23 T cell receptor beta chains were all obtained from the same sample, sequenced in a study of T cells in Graves' hyperthyroidism and ophthalmopathy. What was amplified from RNA transcripts were TCR beta CDR3 regions. In the first-round RT-PCR of the TCR CDR3, the HTBI primer set was used. MiXCR, run by TCRdb on the multiplex PCR reads, gives a single entry per CDR3 protein. The sample contains more than 500,000 distinct CDR3 sequences, less than 15% of which appear only once. Sample: blood. These receptors were collected from a woman aged 40 to 50 with Graves' hyperthyroidism.

This clonotype was observed many times. The chain is built from TRBV18 and TRBJ2-1; possibly TRBD1 for D (6 bases). CDR1 is KGHSH, CDR2 LQKENI, per germline. CDR3 length: 12 residues. V lost 5 bases to trimming and J lost 6 bases, with 8 bases between them. The CDR3 DNA follows: TGTGCCAGCTCAAGAGGGGGCAATGAGCAGTTCTTC. This translates into CASSRGGNEQFF.

This clonotype was seen repeatedly, ten times or more. The V call is TRBV5-1, the J call TRBJ2-1, with D perhaps matching TRBD2 (6 bases). V gave up 1 base and J gave up 1 base, with 9 bases separating them. The CDR3 has 15 residues. The germline gives CDR1 SGHRS, CDR2 YFSETQ. The CDR3 protein is CASSLSGDSYNEQFF. CDR3 coding DNA: TGCGCCAGCAGCTTGTCGGGGGATTCCTACAATGAGCAGTTCTTC.

This clonotype was counted many times. This chain joins TRBV7-9 and TRBJ2-2, with 8 bases lining up with TRBD2. The CDR3 runs 15 residues. Germline V gene data show CDR1 as SEHNR and CDR2 as FQNEAQ (reference sequence). V shed 1 base and J 7 bases; nucleotides not matched to a gene: 5. The CDR3 loop reads CASSLEREFLGELFF. The DNA for the CDR3 is TGTGCCAGCAGCTTAGAGCGGGAGTTCCTCGGGGAGCTGTTTTTT.

This clonotype was seen repeatedly, ten times or more. The rearrangement uses TRBV6-1 and TRBJ1-5, with D possibly TRBD1 on 5 matching bases. The germline gives CDR1 MNHNS, CDR2 SASEGT. V lost 1 base, J lost 0 bases, and 10 bases lay in between. This CDR3 spans 16 amino acids. The DNA for the CDR3 is TGTGCCAGCAGTGAAGTGTGGGGGGTTAGCAATCAGCCCCAGCATTTT. This gives the protein CASSEVWGVSNQPQHF.

This clonotype was recorded many times. This chain connects TRBV18 to TRBJ1-1; no definite D call. The V gene's germline CDR1 is KGHSH and CDR2 LQKENI. V lost 3 bases and J 2 bases, leaving 10 bases between the germline ends. The CDR3 consists of 14 residues. The CDR3 coding sequence is TGTGCCAGCTCACCTTTCGCCGCTAACACTGAAGCTTTCTTT. This translates into CASSPFAANTEAFF.

There are many counts of this clonotype. The rearrangement links TRBV20-1 to TRBJ2-1; TRBD2 might be the D (6 bases). CDR1 is DFQATT and CDR2 is SNEGSKA in the germline V gene (reference sequence). The CDR3 sequence is 14 residues long. CDR3 DNA: TGCAGCCTTCTAGCGATCGCAGCTAACAATGAGCAGTTCTTC. Translated: CSLLAIAANNEQFF.

This clonotype was seen a handful of times. The V gene is TRBV12-5, the J gene TRBJ2-2; 8 nucleotides match TRBD1. V dropped 0 bases and J dropped 2; count of bases not matched to a gene: 5. CDR1 is LGHNT and CDR2 is FRNRAP in the germline V gene. There are 17 residues in the CDR3. The CDR3 DNA sequence: TGTGCTAGTGGTTTGGTGGGGACAGGATTTAACACCGGGGAGCTGTTTTTT. Protein product: CASGLVGTGFNTGELFF.

In its sample, this clonotype was seen a few times. The chain joins TRBV30 to TRBJ2-7; 9 bases agree with TRBD1. CDR1 is GTSNPN and CDR2 is SVGIG in the germline V gene (reference sequence). After removal of 1 base from V and 2 bases from J, the junction contained 6 bases not matched to a gene. This CDR3 is built from 15 residues. The CDR3 reads CAWSADRGYPYEQYF. CDR3 nucleotide sequence: TGTGCCTGGAGTGCCGACAGGGGGTACCCCTACGAGCAGTACTTC.

This clonotype was counted only a few times. The chain employs TRBV3-1 and TRBJ2-7; D possibly corresponds to TRBD2 (6 bases). Per germline, CDR1 LGHDT and CDR2 YNNKEL (reference sequence). The CDR3 is 13 amino acids. V lost 1 base and J lost 6, with 10 bases in between. CDR3: CASSQGREREQYF. CDR3 coding DNA: TGTGCCAGCAGCCAAGGGCGGGAACGCGAGCAGTACTTC.

In this sample, this clonotype turned up many times. The gene calls are TRBV7-2 and TRBJ2-3; D is ambiguous. The CDR3 runs to 13 residues. V gave up 6 bases and J gave up 1 base, with 8 bases separating them. Germline assignment: CDR1 SGHTA and CDR2 FQGNSA. The CDR3 protein is CASSLLGTDTQYF. CDR3 bases: TGTGCCAGCAGTTTACTCGGCACAGATACGCAGTATTTT. The whole variable domain, remainder taken from reference TRBV7-2 and TRBJ2-3, is GAGVSQSPSNKVTEKGKDVELRCDPISGHTALYWYRQSLGQGLEFLIYFQGNSAPDKSGLPSDRFSAERTGGSVSTLTIQRTQQEDSAVYLCASSLLGTDTQYFGPGTRLTVL.

This clonotype was recorded at least ten times. The V call is TRBV11-3, the J call TRBJ2-7; D might be TRBD1 (6 bases). Germline V gives CDR1 SGHNT, CDR2 YENEEA. The CDR3 spans 15 residues. V lost 5 bases and J lost 0, with 14 bases in between. The CDR3 here is CASSLDAGDSYEQYF. The CDR3 nucleotides read TGTGCCAGCAGCCTGGACGCAGGGGACTCCTACGAGCAGTACTTC.

This clonotype was seen at least ten times. This chain uses TRBV3-1 with TRBJ1-1, with 10 bases matching TRBD1. The V segment lost 3 bases and the J segment 6 bases; nucleotides outside the gene matches: 7. Germline CDR1 reads LGHDT; CDR2 reads YNNKEL (reference sequence). CDR3 length: 15 amino acids. CDR3 sequence: CASSHRTGGTAEAFF. The CDR3 DNA is TGTGCCAGCAGCCACCGGACAGGGGGAACGGCTGAAGCTTTCTTT.

This clonotype was seen ten or more times. The CDR3 DNA reads TGTGCCAGCTCCCGGTCCATGAACACTGAAGCTTTCTTT. Translation gives CASSRSMNTEAFF. This chain connects TRBV18 to TRBJ1-1; the D is unclear. V was cut by 6 bases and J by 0 bases, with 8 bases left in between. Germline V CDR1 and CDR2: KGHSH, LQKENI. The CDR3 totals 13 residues.

This chain connects TRBV7-3 to TRBJ1-2; 7 nucleotides match TRBD1. Unmatched junction bases numbered 8, after V lost 5 bases and J lost 8 bases. Germline V gene lookup returns CDR1 SGHTA and CDR2 FQGTGA. The CDR3 is 13 residues long. CDR3 sequence (DNA): TGTGCCAGCAGCCGCCGAACAGGGGAGGGCTACACCTTC. Translating gives CASSRRTGEGYTF.

This clonotype was recorded many times. The DNA of the CDR3 is TGCGCCAGCAGCTTGGAGTTAGGGGCTTATGGCTACACCTTC. As protein: CASSLELGAYGYTF. The chain carries TRBV5-1 and TRBJ1-2; D possibly corresponds to TRBD1 (5 bases). V dropped 0 bases and J dropped 5 bases, with 11 bases sitting between them. The CDR3 is 14 amino acids. The V gene's germline CDR1 is SGHRS and CDR2 YFSETQ.

The sample holds many counts of this clonotype. This sequence joins TRBV5-5 and TRBJ2-7, with D possibly being TRBD1 (5 bases). Per germline, CDR1 SGHKS and CDR2 YYEKEE (reference sequence). V was pared by 2 bases and J by 2 bases, with 11 bases between. This CDR3 has 14 residues. CDR3 in amino acids: CASSFGRVTYEQYF. CDR3 nucleotide sequence: TGTGCCAGCAGCTTTGGCAGGGTAACCTACGAGCAGTACTTC.

This clonotype was observed many times. The chain couples TRBV5-1 to TRBJ2-1; D might be TRBD1 (7 bases). Per germline, CDR1 SGHRS and CDR2 YFSETQ. The V gene lost 4 bases and the J gene lost 9 bases, with 17 bases spanning the gap. The CDR3 runs 14 residues. This CDR3 is CASSPHDREVEQFF. Here the CDR3 DNA reads TGCGCCAGCAGCCCGCATGACAGGGAGGTTGAGCAGTTCTTC.

Remarks on this clonotype: It is likely a read error, because the conserved phenylalanine at the end of the CDR3 is missing. V is TRBV11-2 and J is TRBJ2-3; 7 nucleotides align to TRBD2. CDR3 length: 15 residues. V lost 5 bases, J lost 3 bases, and 8 bases stayed unmatched. Per the germline V gene, CDR1 is SGHAT and CDR2 is FQNNGV. CDR3 region: CASSQGRVTTDTQYL. CDR3 bases: TGTGCCAGCAGCCAAGGGAGGGTTACAACAGATACGCAGTATCTT.

This clonotype was seen a few times. V is TRBV11-2 and J is TRBJ2-5; D not certain. Germline V gives CDR1 SGHAT, CDR2 FQNNGV. The V and J ends lost 3 bases and 1 base respectively, with 12 bases between them. This CDR3 has 15 amino acids. CDR3 nucleotide sequence: TGTGCCAGCAGCTTTGAGGTGAGACGCCAAGAGACCCAGTACTTC. The encoded protein is CASSFEVRRQETQYF.

V is TRBV9 and J is TRBJ2-1; 10 nucleotides match TRBD2. V was pared by 2 bases and J by 7 bases, with 12 bases of the junction left unmatched. CDR3 length: 17 residues. Germline-derived CDR1 and CDR2 are SGDLS and YYNGEE. In nucleotides, the CDR3 is TGTGCCAGCAGCGTGTCTAGCGGGAGCTACCAGGGGAATGAGCAGTTCTTC. This gives the protein CASSVSSGSYQGNEQFF. The full variable domain, its missing parts supplied by reference TRBV9 and TRBJ2-1, is DSGVTQTPKHLITATGQRVTLRCSPRSGDLSVYWYQQSLDQGLQFLIQYYNGEERAKGNILERFSAQQFPDLHSELNLSSLELGDSALYFCASSVSSGSYQGNEQFFGPGTRLTVL.

This clonotype came up many times. The genes are TRBV28 and TRBJ2-7; TRBD1 aligns across 9 bases. V gave up 6 bases and J gave up 3 bases; unmatched junction bases: 6. CDR1 and CDR2 from the germline V gene are MDHEN and SYDVKM. The CDR3 has 14 residues. CDR3 amino acids: CASRSTGGDYEQYF. Here the CDR3 DNA reads TGTGCCAGCAGATCAACAGGGGGCGACTACGAGCAGTACTTC.

In this sample, this clonotype turned up many times. The genes are TRBV5-1 and TRBJ2-3, with TRBD2 matching over 13 bases. The CDR3 runs to 16 residues. Germline loops: CDR1 SGHRS, CDR2 YFSETQ. With V trimmed by 4 bases and J by 6 bases, 8 bases remained unmatched. The CDR3 sequence is CASSLGLAGVLDTQYF. CDR3 DNA: TGCGCCAGCAGCCTAGGACTAGCGGGAGTTTTGGATACGCAGTATTTT.

This clonotype was observed many times. The chain combines TRBV5-1 with TRBJ1-1, with D hard to call. In germline, CDR1 is SGHRS, CDR2 YFSETQ. V lost 1 base, J lost 0 bases, and 7 bases lay in between. The CDR3 is 14 residues long. As DNA, the CDR3 is TGCGCCAGCAGCTTGCCAGACTTGAACACTGAAGCTTTCTTT. Its translation: CASSLPDLNTEAFF.